This TCR beta chain was profiled in a study of T cells after yellow fever vaccination. Looking at the study overall: The fractions with low cell numbers were processed using SMART-Seq v4 Ultra Low Input. The study, taken as a whole, reports: In FACS-sorted repertoires, abundant clonotypes from the bulk population could appear as contaminants. Most clones from primary vaccination were detected again post-booster (approximately 97% CD4, 88% CD8).

Turning to this clonotype: What it recognizes is unknown.

TCRdb independently ran MiXCR on the 5' RACE reads; one entry per CDR3 protein. The data show 120,000 or so distinct CDR3 sequences, 13% to 15% seen once. This sample comprised CD8+ T cells sorted from PBMCs, obtained 5 days after the yellow fever booster vaccination. This clonotype originated in a man aged 18 to 30 who received the YFV17D yellow fever vaccine.

CDR3 protein: CASSRQKSFEKLFF. In nucleotides, the CDR3 is TGCGCCAGCAGCCGACAGAAGAGTTTTGAAAAACTGTTTTTT. V gene TRBV4-3 combines with J gene TRBJ1-4; perhaps TRBD1 as D (5 bases). This CDR3 is built from 14 residues. The V gene lost 4 bases and the J gene lost 7 bases, with 13 bases spanning the gap. Germline CDR1 is LGHNA and CDR2 is YSLEER.